One and the same sample provided the 27 T cell receptor beta chains below, sequenced in a study of glioma-infiltrating T cells. Using RNA template, CDR3s of TCR alpha and beta were amplified with iRepertoire arm-PCR. TCRdb processed the multiplex PCR reads anew with MiXCR; each CDR3 protein has one entry. The table records around 390,000 distinct CDR3 sequences, approximately 42% of them present only once. The specimen sequenced was glioma tissue, nonneoplastic brain tissue, or PBMCs (not recorded which). Source of these receptors: a human donor with low-grade glioma or glioblastoma, undergoing nonglioma brain surgery, or in good health (not recorded which).

This clonotype turned up a few times. At one end, the junction sequence differs from germline, possibly due to a read error. The CDR3 here is CTSSLSSGSVHNEQFF. CDR3 nucleotides: TGTACCAGCAGCCTATCTAGCGGGAGCGTTCACAATGAGCAGTTCTTC. The V call is TRBV28, the J call TRBJ2-1; 10 bases match TRBD2. CDR1 and CDR2 (germline): MDHEN, SYDVKM. The CDR3 contains 16 residues.

The rearrangement joins TRBV6-2 or TRBV6-3 to TRBJ2-5, with TRBD2 matching 8 bases. CDR3 length: 15 amino acids. Germline V gives CDR1 MNHEY, CDR2 SVGEGT. The V gene end was trimmed by 7 bases and the J gene end by 5 bases; junction bases not matched to a gene: 12. In DNA, the CDR3 is TGTGCCAGCACCGAGTTAGCGGGACCAGGGGAGACCCAGTACTTC. This gives the protein CASTELAGPGETQYF.

The chain joins TRBV2 to TRBJ2-7; the match to TRBD2 covers 8 bases. Looked up from germline, CDR1 is SNHLY and CDR2 is FYNNEI. Trimming at V came to 6 bases and at J to 11 bases, leaving 9 bases not matched to a gene. This CDR3 is 12 amino acids long. The CDR3 DNA sequence: TGTGCCAGCAGCCAGATTGATAGCGGGGAGTACTTC. Translation gives CASSQIDSGEYF.

This clonotype was recorded at least ten times. The gene calls are TRBV10-3 and TRBJ2-1; maybe TRBD2 (5 bases). This CDR3 spans 14 amino acids. Trimming shortened V by 5 bases and J by 2 bases, and 10 bases separated the two germline ends. Per germline, CDR1 ENHRY and CDR2 SYGVKD. CDR3 sequence: CAISPTGTYNEQFF. As DNA, the CDR3 is TGTGCCATCAGTCCTACCGGGACCTACAATGAGCAGTTCTTC.

As regards this clonotype: A much larger clone differs by one base, so this may be a read error. This chain connects TRBV20-1 to TRBJ1-1; the D is unclear. CDR3 length equals 14 residues. The V and J ends lost 3 bases and 6 bases respectively, with 17 bases between them. Germline V gene data show CDR1 as DFQATT and CDR2 as SNEGSKA (reference sequence). CDR3 sequence (DNA): TGCAGTGCTAGTGTGGTAGTAGGCGAGGCTGAAGCTTTCTTT. Protein sequence: CSASVVVGEAEAFF.

This clonotype has more than one count but fewer than ten. This chain links TRBV6-1 with TRBJ2-2; no clear D gene. The CDR3 has 14 amino acids. V was cut by 8 bases and J by 6 bases, with 16 bases left in between. In germline, CDR1 is MNHNS, CDR2 SASEGT. The CDR3 here is CASVSDLDAGELFF. The CDR3 DNA reads as TGTGCCAGCGTATCAGACCTTGATGCCGGGGAGCTGTTTTTT.

This clonotype was seen at least ten times. The chain uses TRBV28 and TRBJ1-5; a weak D match, TRBD1 (6 bases). Germline V gives CDR1 MDHEN, CDR2 SYDVKM. V was cut by 6 bases and J by 6 bases, with 18 bases left in between. This CDR3 spans 15 amino acids. CDR3 DNA sequence: TGTGCCAGCAGCCAGATTTACAGGGAGGGTCAGCCCCAGCATTTT. This sequence encodes CASSQIYREGQPQHF.

The chain employs TRBV12-3 or TRBV12-4 and TRBJ2-1; weak D call: TRBD2 (5 bases). V shed 3 bases and J shed 8 bases, with 17 bases lying between them. The CDR3 sequence is 15 residues long. The CDR3 region has the DNA TGTGCCAGCAGTTTTTCCCTAGCTACATTAGATGAGCAGTTCTTC. It specifies CASSFSLATLDEQFF.

The V gene is TRBV5-1, the J gene TRBJ2-3, with a possible D match to TRBD2 (6 bases). Trimming stripped 1 base from V and 5 bases from J, with 14 bases between. This CDR3 spans 15 amino acids. Germline V gene data show CDR1 as SGHRS and CDR2 as YFSETQ. This CDR3 is CASSLRGGLKDTQYF. CDR3 nucleotide sequence: TGCGCCAGCAGCTTGCGCGGAGGGCTAAAAGATACGCAGTATTTT.

This clonotype has just one count. V is TRBV12-5 and J is TRBJ2-1, with D perhaps matching TRBD1 (6 bases). Trimming removed 4 bases at V and 0 bases at J, with 13 bases between. The length of the CDR3 is 16 residues. Germline CDR1 LGHNT, CDR2 FRNRAP. The CDR3 spells CASGSFTGSSYNEQFF. The CDR3, as DNA: TGTGCTAGTGGTTCTTTCACAGGGAGCTCCTACAATGAGCAGTTCTTC. The variable domain in full, completed from reference TRBV12-5 and TRBJ2-1, reads DARVTQTPRHKVTEMGQEVTMRCQPILGHNTVFWYRQTMMQGLELLAYFRNRAPLDDSGMPKDRFSAEMPDATLATLKIQPSEPRDSAVYFCASGSFTGSSYNEQFFGPGTRLTVL.

The chain is built from TRBV19 and TRBJ2-7, with TRBD2 identical over 13 bases. After removal of 3 bases from V and 5 bases from J, the junction contained 10 bases not matched to a gene. The germline V gene encodes CDR1 LNHDA and CDR2 SQIVND (reference sequence). This CDR3 has 17 residues. CDR3 sequence: CASSIRTSGRVYHEQYF. CDR3 bases: TGTGCCAGTAGTATCCGGACTAGCGGGAGAGTTTACCACGAGCAGTACTTC.

The chain uses TRBV10-2 and TRBJ2-7; TRBD2 might be the D (6 bases). Looked up from germline, CDR1 is WSHSY and CDR2 is SAAADI. The CDR3 extends over 14 amino acids. Trimming pared 0 bases from V and 6 bases from J, leaving 12 bases between. The CDR3 sequence: CASSESGGDLEQYF. Written as DNA, the CDR3 is TGCGCCAGCAGTGAGTCGGGAGGAGACCTCGAGCAGTACTTC.

Ten or more counts support this clonotype. The chain has TRBV6-2 or TRBV6-3 and TRBJ2-1, with 9 bases fitting TRBD2. With 6 bases clipped from V and 4 bases from J, the junction kept 13 bases outside the gene matches. The CDR3 runs to 17 residues. Germline CDR1 and CDR2: MNHEY and SVGEGT. The chain's CDR3 is CASRVYFTSGLYNEQFF. Here the CDR3 DNA reads TGTGCCAGCAGGGTATACTTCACTAGCGGGCTATACAATGAGCAGTTCTTC.

This clonotype was picked up a small number of times. The V and J genes are TRBV7-2 and TRBJ2-7; TRBD2 aligns across 9 bases. The germline V gene encodes CDR1 SGHTA and CDR2 FQGNSA. V shed 2 bases, J shed 2 bases, and the junction held 4 bases outside the gene matches. The CDR3 sequence is 15 residues long. The CDR3: CASSLLTSGTYEQYF. DNA of the CDR3: TGTGCCAGCAGCTTATTGACTAGCGGAACCTACGAGCAGTACTTC.

The chain has TRBV2 and TRBJ2-5; 13 nucleotides line up with TRBD2. The CDR3 runs 16 residues. The ends lost 6 bases at V and 5 bases at J; junction bases unmatched: 9. The germline CDR1 and CDR2 sequences are SNHLY and FYNNEI. CDR3 loop: CASSYIGLAGVETQYF. In DNA, the CDR3 is TGTGCCAGCAGCTATATAGGACTAGCGGGAGTTGAGACCCAGTACTTC.

The chain carries TRBV7-9 and TRBJ2-2, with unresolved D. Trimming left V 8 bases short and J 6 bases short, with 7 bases between. The CDR3 sequence is 11 residues long. From germline, CDR1 is SEHNR and CDR2 FQNEAQ (reference sequence). CDR3 sequence: CASGISGELFF. DNA of the CDR3: TGTGCCAGCGGAATATCCGGGGAGCTGTTTTTT.

The rearrangement links TRBV15 to TRBJ2-2, with D possibly being TRBD2 (6 bases). V was pared by 1 base and J by 0 bases, with 15 bases between. Germline CDR1 is LNHNV and CDR2 is YYDKDF (reference sequence). This CDR3 region has 18 residues. The CDR3 reads CATSRGILRGANTGELFF. Written as DNA, the CDR3 is TGTGCCACCAGCAGAGGGATTCTACGCGGGGCGAACACCGGGGAGCTGTTTTTT.

J is TRBJ2-7 and V is TRBV7-6; 13 bases line up with TRBD2. The germline V gene encodes CDR1 SGHVS and CDR2 FNYEAQ. Trimming took 5 bases from V and 1 from J; bases not matched to a gene: 5. This CDR3 has 16 amino acids. CDR3 nucleotides: TGTGCCAGCAGCAAAACGGGACTAGCGGGATCCTACGAGCAGTACTTC. Its translation: CASSKTGLAGSYEQYF. Looking up the rest from reference TRBV7-6 and TRBJ2-7 gives the full variable domain: GAGVSQSPRYKVTKRGQDVALRCDPISGHVSLYWYRQALGQGPEFLTYFNYEAQQDKSGLPNDRFSAERPEGSISTLTIQRTEQRDSAMYRCASSKTGLAGSYEQYFGPGTRLTVT.

This clonotype was found a few times. V and J are TRBV27 and TRBJ2-3; 7 bases align to TRBD2. CDR3 length: 17 residues. Trimming removed 5 bases from V and 2 bases from J; junction bases left unmatched: 13. From germline, CDR1 is MNHEY and CDR2 SMNVEV (reference sequence). CDR3 protein: CASSVSFLAVPTDTQYF. DNA of the CDR3: TGTGCCAGCAGTGTTTCTTTCCTAGCGGTTCCCACAGATACGCAGTATTTT.

This clonotype was seen a few times. This rearrangement joins TRBV20-1 to TRBJ2-7; no clear D. Germline CDR1 reads DFQATT; CDR2 reads SNEGSKA (reference sequence). CDR3 length: 13 residues. V was pared by 0 bases and J by 3 bases, with 9 bases between. CDR3 sequence (DNA): TGCAGTGCTAGAGATGTCAGGAACTACGAGCAGTACTTC. It translates to CSARDVRNYEQYF.

The rearrangement joins TRBV20-1 to TRBJ2-3; D ambiguous. Germline CDR1 is DFQATT and CDR2 is SNEGSKA (reference sequence). This CDR3 has 14 residues. V was pared by 5 bases and J by 1 base, with 13 bases between. The CDR3 DNA reads TGCAGTGCTCACCTGGTGGCCCGCACAGATACGCAGTATTTT. Its protein product is CSAHLVARTDTQYF.

This clonotype was seen ten or more times. The chain has TRBV6-9 and TRBJ2-1, with D uncertain. CDR1 is MNHGY, CDR2 SVAAGI, per germline. The germline V and J ends were trimmed by 6 bases and 5 bases, with 17 bases remaining between them. This CDR3 comprises 15 residues. CDR3 in amino acids: CASSRRLLHDNEQFF. For the CDR3, the DNA is TGTGCCAGCAGCCGACGGCTTCTTCACGACAATGAGCAGTTCTTC.

The V gene is TRBV28, the J gene TRBJ2-7; D is perhaps TRBD1 or TRBD2 (5 bases each). Trimming stripped 5 bases from V and 0 bases from J, with 20 bases between. This CDR3 region has 17 residues. CDR1 and CDR2 from the germline V gene are MDHEN and SYDVKM. Here the CDR3 DNA reads TGTGCCAGCAGTAGGGCCCTTAGGGACCGCAGCTCCTACGAGCAGTACTTC. It translates to CASSRALRDRSSYEQYF. Drawing the rest from reference TRBV28 and TRBJ2-7, the complete variable domain is DVKVTQSSRYLVKRTGEKVFLECVQDMDHENMFWYRQDPGLGLRLIYFSYDVKMKEKGDIPEGYSVSREKKERFSLILESASTNQTSMYLCASSRALRDRSSYEQYFGPGTRLTVT.

Concerning this clonotype: At one of its ends the junction is not consistent with the germline gene, which may arise from a read error. The J gene is TRBJ2-7, the V gene TRBV4-2; D gene uncertain. Per the germline V gene, CDR1 is LGHNA and CDR2 is YNFKEQ. This CDR3 has 16 residues. CDR3 region: CARSQDKGIISYEQYF. DNA for the CDR3: TGTGCCAGAAGCCAAGATAAGGGTATTATCTCCTACGAGCAGTACTTC.

On this clonotype itself: A much larger clone is a single base away; this may be a read error. The chain couples TRBV6-1 to TRBJ1-2, with D perhaps TRBD1 (6 bases). V lost 8 bases and J lost 4, with 20 bases in between. Germline V gives CDR1 MNHNS, CDR2 SASEGT. The CDR3 has 15 residues. Here the CDR3 reads CASGFGERGFYGYTF. CDR3 bases: TGTGCCAGCGGGTTCGGGGAGAGGGGGTTCTATGGCTACACCTTC.

The chain recombines TRBV7-9 with TRBJ2-7; D might be TRBD1 (6 bases). The CDR3 totals 15 residues. V lost 4 bases and J lost 7, with 20 bases in between. CDR1 SEHNR and CDR2 FQNEAQ come from the germline V gene (reference sequence). The CDR3 DNA follows: TGTGCCAGCAGCTACCGGGACACCCCAAGGAAAGAGCAGTACTTC. Translated, it gives CASSYRDTPRKEQYF.

This clonotype showed up just a few times. The genes are TRBV6-2 or TRBV6-3 and TRBJ2-2; D not certain. The CDR3 runs 14 residues. The V end lost 3 bases, the J end lost 3 bases, and 8 bases lay between the germline ends. Per germline, CDR1 MNHEY and CDR2 SVGEGT. Here the CDR3 reads CASSYRQYTGELFF. DNA of the CDR3: TGTGCCAGCAGTTATAGGCAGTACACCGGGGAGCTGTTTTTT.